The T cell receptor beta chain under discussion was sequenced for a study of cytomegalovirus exposure and HLA in healthy donors. General study findings and limits: Reportedly, diagnosis of cytomegalovirus status by the classifier showed high specificity and sensitivity. An analysis was carried out at a later point. It showed that HLA-associated TCR beta chains were more clonally expanded than equally common non-associated chains. Beyond CMV serostatus, there was no information to go on about immune exposure. In a later analysis, a genetic analysis reported fewer productive-TCR N-insertions in an Asian-associated ancestry cluster than the cohort average.

Turning to this clone: Antigen unknown.

Use of 60 Vbeta and 13 Jbeta primers characterized the PCR. The protocol was immunoSEQ multiplex PCR, while the TCRdb copy is restricted to in-frame clones and leaves out a portion. The table lists about 120,000 clones, roughly 9% of them singletons. Germline V gene data show CDR1 as LGHNT and CDR2 as FRNRAP. The CDR3 extends over 18 amino acids. V lost 0 bases and J lost 5, with 20 bases in between. The gene calls are TRBV12-5 and TRBJ2-1, with D perhaps TRBD2 (6 bases). The sequencing sample was made of PBMCs. This receptor was taken from a woman between 35 and 50 years old in good health and CMV-seropositive. The CDR3 nucleotides are TGTGCTAGTGGTTTGGTACTAGCATCCTCCCATGGGCACAATGAGCAGTTCTTC. Protein sequence: CASGLVLASSHGHNEQFF.